This is a list of T cell receptor beta chains from one sample in a study of cytomegalovirus exposure and HLA in healthy donors. Only in-frame clones appear in the TCRdb table, and some are missing; sequencing was by immunoSEQ multiplex PCR. The sample has 150,000 to 200,000 clones, around 80% seen once. The sequencing input was PBMCs. These receptors came from a man in his forties or fifties in good health and CMV-seronegative. The CDR3 runs from the conserved cysteine through the conserved F or W. The order of the fields is CDR3 protein, CDR3 DNA, clone size, J gene, V gene, D gene. A D gene is named only where the DNA matches it firmly. Some rows mark clone size as missing; the rest say once, few, many or name a class of expanded clone.

cdr3_aa: CASSRDRGNNEQFF
cdr3_nt: TGTGCCAGCAGCCGGGACAGGGGGAACAATGAGCAGTTCTTC
clone_size: NA
j_call: TRBJ2-1
v_call: TRBV7-6
d_call: TRBD1

cdr3_aa: CASSRLRVDQAFF
cdr3_nt: TGCGCCAGCAGCAGACTGCGGGTAGATCAAGCTTTCTTT
clone_size: NA
j_call: TRBJ1-1
v_call: TRBV4-3
d_call: NA

cdr3_aa: CASLGGIGGYTF
cdr3_nt: TGTGCCAGCTTAGGGGGAATCGGCGGCTACACCTTC
clone_size: NA
j_call: TRBJ1-2
v_call: TRBV25-1
d_call: NA

cdr3_aa: CASREGTNLSYEQYF
cdr3_nt: TGTGCCAGCAGAGAAGGGACTAACCTCTCCTACGAGCAGTACTTC
clone_size: NA
j_call: TRBJ2-7
v_call: TRBV2
d_call: TRBD2

cdr3_aa: CASSDAGVNQPQHF
cdr3_nt: TGTGCCAGCAGTGACGCCGGGGTCAATCAGCCCCAGCATTTT
clone_size: NA
j_call: TRBJ1-5
v_call: TRBV6-1
d_call: NA

cdr3_aa: CASSENRAGGRETQYF
cdr3_nt: TGTGCCAGCAGTGAAAATCGAGCGGGGGGGCGAGAGACCCAGTACTTC
clone_size: NA
j_call: TRBJ2-5
v_call: TRBV2
d_call: TRBD2

cdr3_aa: CAWSKTGGDTEAFF
cdr3_nt: TGTGCCTGGAGTAAGACTGGAGGGGACACTGAAGCTTTCTTT
clone_size: NA
j_call: TRBJ1-1
v_call: TRBV30
d_call: NA

cdr3_aa: CASSFGGTYEQYF
cdr3_nt: TGCGCCAGCAGCTTCGGGGGGACCTACGAGCAGTACTTC
clone_size: NA
j_call: TRBJ2-7
v_call: TRBV5-1
d_call: TRBD2

cdr3_aa: CASRRRGSGEKLFF
cdr3_nt: TGTGCCAGCAGACGTCGGGGGAGCGGGGAAAAACTGTTTTTT
clone_size: NA
j_call: TRBJ1-4
v_call: TRBV6-6
d_call: NA

cdr3_aa: CASSYGQGSYNEQFF
cdr3_nt: TGTGCCAGCAGCTATGGACAGGGGTCCTACAATGAGCAGTTCTTC
clone_size: NA
j_call: TRBJ2-1
v_call: TRBV11-2
d_call: TRBD1

cdr3_aa: CASRDRGALNEKLFF
cdr3_nt: TGTGCCAGCCGGGACAGGGGAGCCCTTAATGAAAAACTGTTTTTT
clone_size: NA
j_call: TRBJ1-4
v_call: TRBV2
d_call: TRBD1

cdr3_aa: CASSTKVRETDTQYF
cdr3_nt: TGTGCCAGCAGCACTAAGGTCCGGGAAACAGATACGCAGTATTTT
clone_size: NA
j_call: TRBJ2-3
v_call: TRBV5-4
d_call: NA

cdr3_aa: CASSPQGRDRGPEQYF
cdr3_nt: TGTGCCAGCAGCCCCCAGGGAAGAGACAGGGGACCCGAGCAGTACTTC
clone_size: NA
j_call: TRBJ2-7
v_call: TRBV14
d_call: TRBD1

cdr3_aa: CASSYSVVQAAYEQYF
cdr3_nt: TGTGCCAGCAGTTACTCGGTCGTCCAGGCCGCCTACGAGCAGTACTTC
clone_size: once
j_call: TRBJ2-7
v_call: TRBV6-5
d_call: NA

cdr3_aa: CASSESFQGYGYTF
cdr3_nt: TGTGCCAGCAGTGAGTCATTCCAGGGATATGGCTACACCTTC
clone_size: NA
j_call: TRBJ1-2
v_call: TRBV6-1
d_call: NA

cdr3_aa: CASSDGGETQYF
cdr3_nt: TGTGCCAGCAGTGACGGGGGAGAGACCCAGTACTTC
clone_size: NA
j_call: TRBJ2-5
v_call: TRBV2
d_call: NA

cdr3_aa: CASSPGLAGGPNEQFF
cdr3_nt: TGTGCCAGCAGCCCGGGACTAGCGGGGGGGCCCAATGAGCAGTTCTTC
clone_size: NA
j_call: TRBJ2-1
v_call: TRBV7-9
d_call: TRBD2

cdr3_aa: CASSLSGLETQYF
cdr3_nt: TGTGCCAGCAGCTTATCAGGGTTGGAGACCCAGTACTTC
clone_size: few
j_call: TRBJ2-5
v_call: TRBV7-3
d_call: NA

cdr3_aa: CSASSYGYTF
cdr3_nt: TGCAGTGCTAGTTCGTATGGCTACACCTTC
clone_size: once
j_call: TRBJ1-2
v_call: TRBV20-1
d_call: NA

cdr3_aa: CSVAPDTLYEQYF
cdr3_nt: TGCAGCGTTGCCCCGGACACCTTATACGAGCAGTACTTC
clone_size: NA
j_call: TRBJ2-7
v_call: TRBV29-1
d_call: NA

cdr3_aa: CASSLDRVHEQYF
cdr3_nt: TGCGCCAGCAGCTTGGACAGGGTCCACGAGCAGTACTTC
clone_size: few
j_call: TRBJ2-7
v_call: TRBV5-1
d_call: NA

cdr3_aa: CASRLPGQVLFNYGYTF
cdr3_nt: TGTGCAAGTCGCCTCCCGGGACAGGTCCTCTTTAACTATGGCTACACCTTC
clone_size: NA
j_call: TRBJ1-2
v_call: TRBV12-2
d_call: NA

cdr3_aa: CASGLTQGSTDTQYF
cdr3_nt: TGTGCTAGTGGTTTGACGCAGGGTAGCACAGATACGCAGTATTTT
clone_size: NA
j_call: TRBJ2-3
v_call: TRBV12-5
d_call: NA

cdr3_aa: CAISETGSTDTQYF
cdr3_nt: TGTGCCATCAGTGAGACGGGGAGCACAGATACGCAGTATTTT
clone_size: NA
j_call: TRBJ2-3
v_call: TRBV10-3
d_call: NA

cdr3_aa: CASSVSGGYNEQFF
cdr3_nt: TGTGCCAGCAGCGTTAGCGGGGGGTACAATGAGCAGTTCTTC
clone_size: NA
j_call: TRBJ2-1
v_call: TRBV7-9
d_call: TRBD2

cdr3_aa: CASSPREDRTNEKLFF
cdr3_nt: TGTGCCAGCTCACCACGCGAGGACAGAACTAATGAAAAACTGTTTTTT
clone_size: NA
j_call: TRBJ1-4
v_call: TRBV18
d_call: NA

cdr3_aa: CASSPDRDTEAFF
cdr3_nt: TGTGCCAGCAGCCCGGACAGGGACACTGAAGCTTTCTTT
clone_size: NA
j_call: TRBJ1-1
v_call: TRBV7-3
d_call: TRBD1

cdr3_aa: CASSRGPSGGAFF
cdr3_nt: TGTGCCAGCAGTCGCGGTCCCAGCGGGGGAGCTTTCTTT
clone_size: few
j_call: TRBJ1-1
v_call: TRBV2
d_call: NA

cdr3_aa: CASSLGQGREQYF
cdr3_nt: TGTGCCAGCAGTTTGGGGCAGGGCCGCGAGCAGTACTTC
clone_size: NA
j_call: TRBJ2-7
v_call: TRBV27
d_call: NA

cdr3_aa: CASNVEGRRTEAFF
cdr3_nt: TGTGCCAGCAACGTGGAGGGGCGGAGGACTGAAGCTTTCTTT
clone_size: few
j_call: TRBJ1-1
v_call: TRBV2
d_call: NA

cdr3_aa: CASSKQTGWQETQYF
cdr3_nt: TGTGCCAGCAGTAAACAGACAGGGTGGCAAGAGACCCAGTACTTC
clone_size: NA
j_call: TRBJ2-5
v_call: TRBV2
d_call: TRBD1

cdr3_aa: CASSPLGDHQPQHF
cdr3_nt: TGTGCCAGCAGCCCCCTAGGCGATCATCAGCCCCAGCATTTT
clone_size: NA
j_call: TRBJ1-5
v_call: TRBV5-5
d_call: NA

cdr3_aa: CASSFQPAGPYGYTF
cdr3_nt: TGTGCCAGCAGCTTCCAACCGGCAGGGCCCTATGGCTACACCTTC
clone_size: NA
j_call: TRBJ1-2
v_call: TRBV11-2
d_call: NA

cdr3_aa: CASSSQPPAGVIRSTF
cdr3_nt: TGTGCCAGCAGCTCCCAGCCCCCCGCAGGGGTGATACGGAGCACCTTC
clone_size: NA
j_call: TRBJ1-2
v_call: TRBV7-8
d_call: NA

cdr3_aa: CASSSTGSSYNSPLHF
cdr3_nt: TGCGCCAGCAGCTCGACGGGGAGCTCCTATAATTCACCCCTCCACTTT
clone_size: NA
j_call: TRBJ1-6
v_call: TRBV5-1
d_call: NA

cdr3_aa: CAQTGGFYGYTF
cdr3_nt: TGTGCCCAGACAGGGGGATTCTATGGCTACACCTTC
clone_size: NA
j_call: TRBJ1-2
v_call: TRBV30
d_call: TRBD1

cdr3_aa: CAWSGSSYWQYF
cdr3_nt: TGTGCCTGGAGTGGTTCCTCGTACTGGCAGTATTTT
clone_size: once
j_call: TRBJ2-3
v_call: TRBV30
d_call: NA

cdr3_aa: CASRGYPGLQNFYEQYF
cdr3_nt: TGTGCCAGCAGAGGATACCCGGGACTTCAAAACTTTTACGAGCAGTACTTC
clone_size: NA
j_call: TRBJ2-7
v_call: TRBV2
d_call: NA

cdr3_aa: CAGSRPGQAYSPLHF
cdr3_nt: TGTGCCGGCAGCAGGCCGGGACAGGCTTATTCACCCCTCCACTTT
clone_size: NA
j_call: TRBJ1-6
v_call: TRBV5-6
d_call: TRBD1

cdr3_aa: CASSPYGGLSEAFF
cdr3_nt: TGTGCCAGCAGCCCTTATGGAGGGTTGTCTGAAGCTTTCTTT
clone_size: NA
j_call: TRBJ1-1
v_call: TRBV28
d_call: NA

cdr3_aa: CASSFSSGQGGPLHF
cdr3_nt: TGTGCCAGCAGTTTCTCCAGCGGACAGGGGGGACCCCTCCACTTT
clone_size: NA
j_call: TRBJ1-6
v_call: TRBV6-5
d_call: TRBD1

cdr3_aa: CASSVHFGELFF
cdr3_nt: TGTGCCAGCAGCGTACATTTCGGGGAGCTGTTTTTT
clone_size: few
j_call: TRBJ2-2
v_call: TRBV9
d_call: NA

cdr3_aa: CASSQGLTGTGELFF
cdr3_nt: TGCGCCAGCAGCCAAGGGTTGACAGGGACCGGGGAGCTGTTTTTT
clone_size: once
j_call: TRBJ2-2
v_call: TRBV4-3
d_call: TRBD1

cdr3_aa: CASSEWGGGTEAFF
cdr3_nt: TGTGCCAGCAGTGAATGGGGGGGAGGGACTGAAGCTTTCTTT
clone_size: NA
j_call: TRBJ1-1
v_call: TRBV25-1
d_call: NA

cdr3_aa: CASSVRQGETGELFF
cdr3_nt: TGTGCCAGCAGCGTCAGACAGGGCGAAACCGGGGAGCTGTTTTTT
clone_size: NA
j_call: TRBJ2-2
v_call: TRBV7-9
d_call: TRBD1

cdr3_aa: CAISEGQTVGYTF
cdr3_nt: TGTGCCATCAGTGAAGGACAGACGGTTGGCTACACCTTC
clone_size: NA
j_call: TRBJ1-2
v_call: TRBV10-3
d_call: NA

cdr3_aa: CSAAGTGGGEQFF
cdr3_nt: TGCAGCGCCGCAGGGACAGGGGGCGGTGAGCAGTTCTTC
clone_size: few
j_call: TRBJ2-1
v_call: TRBV29-1
d_call: TRBD1

cdr3_aa: CSAYTEYEQYF
cdr3_nt: TGCAGTGCTTATACAGAGTACGAGCAGTACTTC
clone_size: NA
j_call: TRBJ2-7
v_call: TRBV20-1
d_call: NA

cdr3_aa: CASSLEGGAGTDTQYF
cdr3_nt: TGTGCCAGCAGCTTAGAAGGGGGCGCGGGCACAGATACGCAGTATTTT
clone_size: NA
j_call: TRBJ2-3
v_call: TRBV11-2
d_call: TRBD1

cdr3_aa: CASSPQGRNQPQHF
cdr3_nt: TGTGCCAGCAGTCCCCAGGGGCGCAATCAGCCCCAGCATTTT
clone_size: once
j_call: TRBJ1-5
v_call: TRBV28
d_call: NA

cdr3_aa: CASTSGAGRPETQYF
cdr3_nt: TGCGCCAGCACCTCAGGGGCAGGGCGCCCAGAGACCCAGTACTTC
clone_size: few
j_call: TRBJ2-5
v_call: TRBV5-1
d_call: NA

cdr3_aa: CASSATSGLAGGAEQFF
cdr3_nt: TGCGCCAGCAGCGCCACTTCCGGACTAGCGGGGGGGGCTGAGCAGTTCTTC
clone_size: NA
j_call: TRBJ2-1
v_call: TRBV5-1
d_call: TRBD2

cdr3_aa: CASSRGVGTEAFF
cdr3_nt: TGTGCCAGCAGCCGGGGGGTAGGAACTGAAGCTTTCTTT
clone_size: once
j_call: TRBJ1-1
v_call: TRBV5-8
d_call: NA

cdr3_aa: CASSQDRGHLNEKLFF
cdr3_nt: TGCGCCAGCAGCCAAGATCGGGGACATCTAAATGAAAAACTGTTTTTT
clone_size: few
j_call: TRBJ1-4
v_call: TRBV4-1
d_call: NA

cdr3_aa: CATSREGVRETQYF
cdr3_nt: TGTGCCACCAGCAGAGAAGGGGTGCGGGAGACCCAGTACTTC
clone_size: NA
j_call: TRBJ2-5
v_call: TRBV15
d_call: NA

cdr3_aa: CASRGGEGITGELFF
cdr3_nt: TGCGCCAGCAGAGGAGGGGAAGGAATCACCGGGGAGCTGTTTTTT
clone_size: NA
j_call: TRBJ2-2
v_call: TRBV5-1
d_call: NA

cdr3_aa: CASSPTSGMPYEQYF
cdr3_nt: TGTGCCAGCAGCCCGACTAGCGGGATGCCCTACGAGCAGTACTTC
clone_size: NA
j_call: TRBJ2-7
v_call: TRBV7-3
d_call: TRBD2

cdr3_aa: CASSVAPSLSDTQYF
cdr3_nt: TGTGCCAGCAGCGTAGCCCCCTCACTGTCCGATACGCAGTATTTT
clone_size: NA
j_call: TRBJ2-3
v_call: TRBV9
d_call: NA

cdr3_aa: CASSVRQGSEQYF
cdr3_nt: TGCGCCAGCAGCGTTCGACAGGGATCCGAGCAGTACTTC
clone_size: NA
j_call: TRBJ2-7
v_call: TRBV5-1
d_call: TRBD1

cdr3_aa: CASSLPGTGELFF
cdr3_nt: TGTGCCAGCAGCCTGCCGGGGACCGGGGAGCTGTTTTTT
clone_size: once
j_call: TRBJ2-2
v_call: TRBV11-3
d_call: NA